This T cell receptor beta chain derives from a study of CD8 T cells in ankylosing spondylitis. General study findings and limits: Previous work reported some of these motif variants in the synovial fluid and blood of reactive arthritis. Typical of ankylosing spondylitis blood, it appeared, was a TCR beta motif of under 10 highly homologous variants. The study looked at matched synovial fluid samples from ankylosing spondylitis patients. Disease-linked clones were reported to be significantly enriched there. Disease-linked clones were CD8+ and relatively rare in peripheral blood.

As the method for making TCR beta libraries, quantitative 5'-RACE with molecular barcodes was used. Via MiXCR, TCRdb re-called the 5' RACE reads, giving one row per CDR3 protein. Of about 440,000 distinct CDR3 sequences in the sample, 17% were seen once. Of note for this clonotype: Its antigen is not identified.

Germline V lookup: CDR1 MGHRA, CDR2 YSYEKL. The CDR3 runs 15 residues. V lost 4 bases to trimming and J lost 3 bases, with 12 bases between them. The material sequenced was blood, either unsorted or a sorted T cell fraction (not recorded which). The receptor was derived from a male donor with ankylosing spondylitis. V usage is TRBV4-1 and J usage is TRBJ1-4; weak D call: TRBD1 (5 bases). The CDR3 sequence: CASSPLGGSNEKLFF. The CDR3 DNA reads TGCGCCAGCAGCCCCCTCGGGGGGTCTAATGAAAAACTGTTTTTT.